The rows below give T cell receptor beta chains drawn from one sample of a study of T-cell memory formation after mild COVID-19. TCRdb ran MiXCR on the 5' RACE reads and lists one entry per CDR3 protein. The sample contains hundreds of thousands of distinct CDR3 sequences, around 17% of which appear only once. Sequenced sample: PBMCs or a T cell subset sorted from them (not recorded which). The receptors originated from an adult woman who had mild COVID-19 (a few samples of this study predate the infection). Cell type and time point are not known. CDR3s include the opening cysteine and the closing phenylalanine or tryptophan. A D gene is named only where the DNA matches it firmly. Clone size is shown for a subset of rows, as once, few, many or a class of expanded clone.

TRBJ2-1,NA,TRBV24-1,NA,TGTGCCACCAGTGAGGTCAATGAGCAGTTCTTC,CATSEVNEQFF
TRBJ2-4,TRBD2,TRBV5-1,few,TGCGCCAGCAGCGCCCCGGCGGAGAGTAGCGGGGGGGCCTTGGCCAAAAACATTCAGTACTTC,CASSAPAESSGGALAKNIQYF
TRBJ2-7,NA,TRBV5-1,NA,TGCGCCAGCAGCTTGGAACTCAACGAGCAGTACTTC,CASSLELNEQYF
TRBJ2-5,TRBD2,TRBV7-9,NA,TGTGCCAGCAAGGGCGGGAGGGAAGAGACCCAGTACTTC,CASKGGREETQYF
TRBJ2-5,NA,TRBV7-3,few,TGTGCCAGCAGCTTAAGCCACAAAGAGACCCAGTACTTC,CASSLSHKETQYF
TRBJ1-1,NA,TRBV12-3/TRBV12-4,NA,TGTGCCAGCAGTTTAATCCAGAACACTGAAGCTTTCTTT,CASSLIQNTEAFF
TRBJ1-5,TRBD1,TRBV6-6,few,TGTGCCAGCAGTTACTCGACAGGGTTGGATCAGCCCCAGCATTTT,CASSYSTGLDQPQHF
TRBJ2-3,NA,TRBV7-9,once,TGTGCCAGCAGCTTAGCGCCCGGGGTTACAGATACGCAGTATTTT,CASSLAPGVTDTQYF
TRBJ2-7,TRBD2,TRBV5-1,few,TGCGCCAGCAGGTTGGGACTAGCGTACGAGCAGTACTTC,CASRLGLAYEQYF
TRBJ2-6,TRBD1,TRBV18,NA,TGTGCCAGCTCACCTACAGGGGGAACTGGGGCCAACGTCCTGACTTTC,CASSPTGGTGANVLTF
TRBJ2-7,TRBD1,TRBV29-1,NA,TGCAGCGTTGCTGACGGGACAGACTCCAACGAGCAGTACTTC,CSVADGTDSNEQYF
TRBJ2-7,TRBD2,TRBV6-1,NA,TGTGCAAGCACAAAGCGGAGGACTAGCGGGGGGTCCAGCTCCTACGAGCAGTACTTC,CASTKRRTSGGSSSYEQYF
TRBJ2-7,TRBD2,TRBV18,once,TGTGCCAGCTCACTCGGGACACCGCGGGGGGGCGAGCAGTACTTC,CASSLGTPRGGEQYF
TRBJ2-5,TRBD1,TRBV2,once,TGTGCCAGCCCCGGGACAGGGGCCCAAGAGACCCAGTACTTC,CASPGTGAQETQYF
TRBJ2-3,NA,TRBV12-3/TRBV12-4,many,TGTGCCAGCAGTGCCCACCGGGGGCGCACAGATACGCAGTATTTT,CASSAHRGRTDTQYF
TRBJ2-1,TRBD2,TRBV6-4,once,TGTGCCAGCAGCCCCGGGGGGACTAGCTATCCGAGCTCCTACAATGAGCAGTTCTTC,CASSPGGTSYPSSYNEQFF
TRBJ2-3,NA,TRBV12-2,NA,TGTGCAAGTCGCCTCGAGGGCGGCACGACTAGCACAGATACGCAGTATTTT,CASRLEGGTTSTDTQYF
TRBJ2-3,TRBD2,TRBV10-3,few,TGTGCCATCAGTGGGTGGCAGCGGGGTTCCGATACGCAGTATTTT,CAISGWQRGSDTQYF
TRBJ2-3,TRBD2,TRBV7-2,many,TGTGCCAGCAGCTCGGGACTAGTGGCAGATACGCAGTATTTT,CASSSGLVADTQYF
TRBJ1-1,NA,TRBV6-6,NA,TGTGCCAGCAGTTACTCGAAGGGGCAAGAAGCTTTCTTT,CASSYSKGQEAFF
TRBJ2-2,NA,TRBV4-3,NA,TGCGCCAGCAGCCAAAACCCTCAGACGAGCATTGGCGGGGAGCTGTTTTTT,CASSQNPQTSIGGELFF
TRBJ2-2,TRBD1,TRBV5-5,NA,TGTGCCAGCAGCTCCCGACAGGGGCCCACTCAAACCGGGGAGCTGTTTTTT,CASSSRQGPTQTGELFF
TRBJ2-7,TRBD1,TRBV7-9,NA,TGTGCCAGCAGCCCAGACAGGGCTGGGCCCTACGAGCAGTACTTC,CASSPDRAGPYEQYF
TRBJ1-2,TRBD1,TRBV27,few,TGTGCCAGCAGTGCGAGACAGGGGCCGCTCGTGGGCTACACCTTC,CASSARQGPLVGYTF
TRBJ2-1,TRBD1,TRBV25-1,NA,TGTGCCAGCAGCAGACAGGGGAACAATGAGCAGTTCTTC,CASSRQGNNEQFF
TRBJ2-7,NA,TRBV5-6,NA,TGTGCCAGCAGCTTGCCGGGGTATGGGGGCGAGCAGTACTTC,CASSLPGYGGEQYF
TRBJ1-1,NA,TRBV28,NA,TGTGCCAGCACCCTACCCCCGGGGGTTACAGCTTTCTTT,CASTLPPGVTAFF
TRBJ1-1,NA,TRBV7-2,many,TGTGCCAGCAGCTTTGACTTGAACACTGAAGCTTTCTTT,CASSFDLNTEAFF
TRBJ2-7,TRBD1,TRBV30,few,TGTGCCTGGGGGACAGGGGTGGCCTACGAGCAGTACTTC,CAWGTGVAYEQYF
TRBJ1-2,NA,TRBV6-1,NA,TGTGCCAGCAGTGAAACCTACAGGGCTGGCTACACCTTC,CASSETYRAGYTF
TRBJ1-4,TRBD1,TRBV5-1,NA,TGCGCCAGCAAGACCGGGACAGGGTCTGAAAAACTGTTTTTT,CASKTGTGSEKLFF
TRBJ2-2,TRBD2,TRBV27,few,TGTGCCAGCCGAAGCGGGAGCTGGACCGGGGAGCTGTTTTTT,CASRSGSWTGELFF
TRBJ2-7,TRBD1,TRBV4-1,NA,TGCGCCAGCAGCCAAGATTACAGGGGCTCATCCTACGAGCAGTACTTC,CASSQDYRGSSYEQYF
TRBJ2-7,TRBD1,TRBV5-1,NA,TGCGCCAGCAGCAAAGGGACAGGAGGGTCCTACGAGCAGTACTTC,CASSKGTGGSYEQYF
TRBJ1-1,NA,TRBV5-1,NA,TGCGCCAGCAGCTTGGGGGGGCGCACCCCGTACCTAACTCTGAACACTGAAGCTTTCTTT,CASSLGGRTPYLTLNTEAFF